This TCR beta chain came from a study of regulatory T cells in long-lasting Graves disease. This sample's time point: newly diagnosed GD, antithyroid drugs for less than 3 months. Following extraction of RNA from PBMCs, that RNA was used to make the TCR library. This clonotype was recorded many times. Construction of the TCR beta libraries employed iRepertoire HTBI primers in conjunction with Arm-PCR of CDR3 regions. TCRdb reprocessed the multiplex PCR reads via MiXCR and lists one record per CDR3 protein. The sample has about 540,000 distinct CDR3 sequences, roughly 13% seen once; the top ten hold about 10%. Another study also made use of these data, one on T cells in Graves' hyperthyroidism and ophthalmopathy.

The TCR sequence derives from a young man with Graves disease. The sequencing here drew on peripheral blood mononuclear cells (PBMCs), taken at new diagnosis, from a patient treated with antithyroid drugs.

The CDR3 region is CASSSAGGPEAFF. The CDR3 coding sequence is TGTGCCAGCAGCTCAGCAGGGGGCCCTGAAGCTTTCTTT. The V and J genes are TRBV7-9 and TRBJ1-1; 8 positions agree with TRBD1. CDR1 is SEHNR, CDR2 FQNEAQ, per germline (reference sequence). The CDR3 consists of 13 residues. J gave up 6 bases and V 4 bases, and 4 bases lay outside the gene matches. Full variable domain (remainder filled in from reference TRBV7-9 and TRBJ1-1): DTGVSQNPRHKITKRGQNVTFRCDPISEHNRLYWYRQTLGQGPEFLTYFQNEAQLEKSRLLSDRFSAERPKGSFSTLEIQRTEQGDSAMYLCASSSAGGPEAFFGQGTRLTVV.